Below are 25 T cell receptor beta chains sequenced from a single sample in a study of cytomegalovirus exposure and HLA in healthy donors. PCR amplification relied on 60 Vbeta primers (plus 13 Jbeta primers). The data were produced by immunoSEQ multiplex PCR, yet TCRdb's version contains in-frame clones alone and is incomplete. The sample lists approximately 160,000 clones; roughly four fifths were seen once. The sample consisted of PBMCs. Receptors originate from a female donor in good health and CMV-seronegative.

This clone turned up a few times. The rearrangement links TRBV7-2 to TRBJ2-5, with a weak D call TRBD1 (6 bases). Trimming shortened V by 3 bases and J by 2 bases, and 16 bases separated the two germline ends. Germline loops: CDR1 SGHTA, CDR2 FQGNSA. CDR3 size: 16 residues. For the CDR3, the DNA is TGTGCCAGCAGCTTGGGCAGGGGAATGTCACAAGAGACCCAGTACTTC. It yields the protein CASSLGRGMSQETQYF.

The J gene is TRBJ2-3, the V gene TRBV6-5, with D perhaps matching TRBD2 (5 bases). Deletions cut 8 bases from V and 2 bases from J, with 11 bases between. The germline V gene has CDR1 MNHEY and CDR2 SVGAGI. This CDR3 contains 13 residues. The CDR3 region is CASRDFTTDTQYF. CDR3 nucleotide sequence: TGTGCCAGCCGGGATTTCACCACAGATACGCAGTATTTT.

V usage is TRBV11-2 and J usage is TRBJ2-4; D is unclear. Germline V gene lookup returns CDR1 SGHAT and CDR2 FQNNGV. V was trimmed by 5 bases and J by 1 base, leaving 15 bases between them. The CDR3 contains 16 residues. CDR3 nucleotides: TGTGCCAGCAGCGAAACCGCTGGGCTCGCCAAAAACATTCAGTACTTC. Protein product: CASSETAGLAKNIQYF.

The chain combines TRBV7-2 with TRBJ2-2; 10 bases agree with TRBD1. With 5 bases clipped from V and 6 bases from J, the junction kept 3 bases outside the gene matches. CDR3 size: 14 residues. CDR1 is SGHTA and CDR2 is FQGNSA in the germline V gene. This chain's CDR3 is CASSRDRGSGELFF. CDR3 nucleotides: TGTGCCAGCAGCCGGGACAGGGGATCCGGGGAGCTGTTTTTT. Full variable domain (remainder filled in from reference TRBV7-2 and TRBJ2-2): GAGVSQSPSNKVTEKGKDVELRCDPISGHTALYWYRQSLGQGLEFLIYFQGNSAPDKSGLPSDRFSAERTGGSVSTLTIQRTQQEDSAVYLCASSRDRGSGELFFGEGSRLTVL.

The chain couples TRBV5-4 to TRBJ1-2; 8 bases are a match to TRBD1. V lost 4 bases and J lost 4; bases outside the gene matches: 3. Germline V gene lookup returns CDR1 SGHNT and CDR2 YYREEE (reference sequence). CDR3 length equals 13 residues. This CDR3 is CASSVDRAYGYTF. CDR3 DNA: TGTGCCAGCAGCGTGGACAGGGCCTATGGCTACACCTTC.

The chain couples TRBV7-2 to TRBJ2-4; 15 positions agree with TRBD2. The V and J ends lost 5 bases and 8 bases, in that order; junction bases with no gene match: 10. Per the germline V gene, CDR1 is SGHTA and CDR2 is FQGNSA. This CDR3 is 17 amino acids long. CDR3 loop: CASSDGRTSGRGDIQYF. DNA for the CDR3: TGTGCCAGCAGCGATGGTAGGACTAGCGGGAGGGGGGACATTCAGTACTTC.

This clone was detected a few times. The chain combines TRBV9 with TRBJ2-1; 7 bases align to TRBD2. CDR1 is SGDLS and CDR2 is YYNGEE in the germline V gene. The CDR3 consists of 17 residues. With 3 bases clipped from V and 8 bases from J, the junction kept 17 bases outside the gene matches. The CDR3 spells CASSEGRLAAFVDEQFF. The CDR3, as DNA: TGTGCCAGCAGCGAGGGTAGGCTAGCGGCTTTTGTAGATGAGCAGTTCTTC.

This clone was detected only once. This sequence joins TRBV5-4 and TRBJ2-1; 9 nucleotides agree with TRBD1. The CDR3 contains 15 residues. V gave up 0 bases and J gave up 7 bases; unmatched junction bases: 5. Germline CDR1 and CDR2: SGHNT and YYREEE (reference sequence). CDR3 residues: CASSLETGGGNEQFF. CDR3 in DNA: TGTGCCAGCAGCTTGGAGACAGGGGGGGGTAATGAGCAGTTCTTC.

A note on this clone: In the same sample, other DNA sequences code for this CDR3. The genes are TRBV9 and TRBJ2-5, with D perhaps TRBD2 (7 bases). The germline V gene has CDR1 SGDLS and CDR2 YYNGEE. The length of the CDR3 is 15 residues. V was clipped by 0 bases and J by 4 bases, with 13 bases between them. The CDR3 DNA reads TGTGCCAGCAGCGTAGGCACGGGGGGCGGAGAGACCCAGTACTTC. Protein product: CASSVGTGGGETQYF. Supplemented by reference TRBV9 and TRBJ2-5, the full variable domain reads DSGVTQTPKHLITATGQRVTLRCSPRSGDLSVYWYQQSLDQGLQFLIQYYNGEERAKGNILERFSAQQFPDLHSELNLSSLELGDSALYFCASSVGTGGGETQYFGPGTRLLVL.

The rearrangement uses TRBV4-3 and TRBJ2-5, with TRBD2 matching 12 bases. V was pared by 1 base and J by 5 bases, with 8 bases of the junction left unmatched. The CDR3 extends over 17 amino acids. Germline CDR1 reads LGHNA; CDR2 reads YSLEER. In DNA form, the CDR3 reads TGCGCCAGCAGCCAAGTTTTTTCGACTAGCGGGGGTGAGACCCAGTACTTC. Translated, it gives CASSQVFSTSGGETQYF.

This chain uses TRBV5-4 with TRBJ1-6; TRBD1 might be the D (5 bases). Germline V gives CDR1 SGHNT, CDR2 YYREEE (reference sequence). The V end lost 0 bases, the J end lost 10 bases, and 17 bases lay between the germline ends. The CDR3 contains 16 residues. CDR3 sequence reads: CASSLGAQARTSPLHF. CDR3 bases: TGTGCCAGCAGCTTGGGGGCACAGGCAAGGACGTCACCCCTCCACTTT.

Regarding this clone: Germline and junction disagree at one end, which may indicate a read error. V and J are TRBV7-7 and TRBJ2-3; a weak D match, TRBD2 (6 bases). The germline CDR1 and CDR2 sequences are SSHAT and FNYEAQ (reference sequence). This CDR3 spans 16 amino acids. The CDR3 spells CASSLGRGHGTDTQYF. CDR3 in DNA: TGTGCTAGCAGCTTAGGGCGGGGTCATGGCACAGATACGCAGTATTTT. Drawing the rest from reference TRBV7-7 and TRBJ2-3, the complete variable domain is GAGVSQSPRYKVTKRGQDVTLRCDPISSHATLYWYQQALGQGPEFLTYFNYEAQPDKSGLPSDRFSAERPEGSISTLTIQRTEQRDSAMYRCASSLGRGHGTDTQYFGPGTRLTVL.

This chain uses TRBV28 with TRBJ1-2, with a tentative D call TRBD1 (6 bases). Trimming removed 4 bases at V and 7 bases at J, with 19 bases between. The CDR3 is 15 residues long. Germline CDR1 reads MDHEN; CDR2 reads SYDVKM. CDR3 region: CASSSASPGVGGYTF. Here the CDR3 DNA reads TGTGCCAGCAGTTCCGCCTCACCAGGGGTCGGTGGCTACACCTTC.

The rearrangement joins TRBV30 to TRBJ2-4; TRBD2 aligns across 7 bases. CDR3 size: 15 residues. J lost 1 base, V lost 2 bases, and 5 bases had no gene match. Germline V gives CDR1 GTSNPN, CDR2 SVGIG (reference sequence). The CDR3 DNA sequence: TGTGCCTGGAGTCGCAGGGAGGGGGCCAAAAACATTCAGTACTTC. It specifies CAWSRREGAKNIQYF.

This clone was detected a few times. V is TRBV28 and J is TRBJ1-1; tentative D call: TRBD1 (5 bases). The V and J ends lost 3 bases and 1 base respectively, with 12 bases between them. Germline V lookup: CDR1 MDHEN, CDR2 SYDVKM. The CDR3 has 15 amino acids. The CDR3 sequence: CASSFVETGNTEAFF. The CDR3 DNA follows: TGTGCCAGCAGTTTTGTGGAAACAGGGAACACTGAAGCTTTCTTT. The full variable domain, in which reference TRBV28 and TRBJ1-1 provide the parts outside the CDR3, is DVKVTQSSRYLVKRTGEKVFLECVQDMDHENMFWYRQDPGLGLRLIYFSYDVKMKEKGDIPEGYSVSREKKERFSLILESASTNQTSMYLCASSFVETGNTEAFFGQGTRLTVV.

The rearrangement uses TRBV5-4 and TRBJ2-1, with a tentative D call TRBD2 (6 bases). Germline V gene data show CDR1 as SGHNT and CDR2 as YYREEE (reference sequence). The germline V and J ends were trimmed by 0 bases and 5 bases, with 12 bases remaining between them. The CDR3 loop spans 15 amino acids. This CDR3 reads CASSLVQRVNNEQFF. CDR3 coding DNA: TGTGCCAGCAGCTTGGTCCAGCGGGTTAACAATGAGCAGTTCTTC.

The rearrangement joins TRBV9 to TRBJ2-3, with a possible D match to TRBD2 (5 bases). CDR1 is SGDLS, CDR2 YYNGEE, per germline. Trimming removed 0 bases from V and 1 base from J, with 6 bases in between. The CDR3 consists of 14 residues. The CDR3 nucleotides are TGTGCCAGCAGCGTAGACGGGGGCACAGATACGCAGTATTTT. It translates to CASSVDGGTDTQYF. Based on the CDR3 plus reference TRBV9 and TRBJ2-3, the full variable domain is DSGVTQTPKHLITATGQRVTLRCSPRSGDLSVYWYQQSLDQGLQFLIQYYNGEERAKGNILERFSAQQFPDLHSELNLSSLELGDSALYFCASSVDGGTDTQYFGPGTRLTVL.

The V call is TRBV7-3, the J call TRBJ2-3, with 11 bases identical to TRBD2. This CDR3 is 15 amino acids long. The germline V gene has CDR1 SGHTA and CDR2 FQGTGA. The trim removed 8 bases at V and 1 base at J, leaving 5 bases unmatched. In DNA, the CDR3 is TGTGCCAGCGGTACTAGCGGGGGAGGCACAGATACGCAGTATTTT. Translated: CASGTSGGGTDTQYF. The whole variable domain, remainder taken from reference TRBV7-3 and TRBJ2-3, is GAGVSQTPSNKVTEKGKYVELRCDPISGHTALYWYRQSLGQGPEFLIYFQGTGAADDSGLPNDRFFAVRPEGSVSTLKIQRTERGDSAVYLCASGTSGGGTDTQYFGPGTRLTVL.

This rearrangement joins TRBV6-6 to TRBJ1-2; perhaps TRBD1 as D (5 bases). The CDR3 spans 14 residues. The V gene lost 4 bases and the J gene lost 6 bases, with 15 bases spanning the gap. Germline V gives CDR1 MNHNY, CDR2 SVGAGI (reference sequence). Here the CDR3 reads CASSSAGGGNGYTF. Written as DNA, the CDR3 is TGTGCCAGCAGTTCCGCCGGGGGTGGGAATGGCTACACCTTC.

This clone turned up a few times. The chain uses TRBV9 and TRBJ2-6; possible D gene TRBD2, 5 bases. The CDR3 spans 16 residues. CDR1 and CDR2 from the germline V gene are SGDLS and YYNGEE. The ends were cut back, 1 base at V and 0 bases at J, with 8 bases in the middle. The CDR3 nucleotides are TGTGCCAGCAGCGTATTGGGGAGCTCTGGGGCCAACGTCCTGACTTTC. Encoded protein: CASSVLGSSGANVLTF.

Note on this clone: One end of the junction does not line up with germline, which may come from a read error. V usage is TRBV18 and J usage is TRBJ1-2, with D maybe TRBD1 (6 bases). From germline, CDR1 is KGHSH and CDR2 LQKENI. CDR3 size: 13 residues. The DNA of the CDR3 is TGTGCCAGCTCACTACAGGACAGCTATGACTACACCTTC. Protein sequence: CASSLQDSYDYTF.

The rearrangement uses TRBV6-5 and TRBJ1-6, with 10 positions matching TRBD1. V lost 0 bases to trimming and J lost 8 bases; unmatched junction nucleotides: 4. The CDR3 has 16 amino acids. CDR1 is MNHEY and CDR2 is SVGAGI in the germline V gene. CDR3 coding DNA: TGTGCCAGCAGTTACTCACCGGGACAGGGGTATTCACCCCTCCACTTT. Translated, it gives CASSYSPGQGYSPLHF.

The chain is built from TRBV4-3 and TRBJ2-1; 10 bases align to TRBD2. The CDR3 is 15 amino acids. V trimming: 0 bases; J trimming: 9 bases; junction bases outside the gene matches: 5. The germline gives CDR1 LGHNA, CDR2 YSLEER. The CDR3 DNA sequence: TGCGCCAGCAGCCAAGATAACCTAGCGGGGGTTGAGCAGTTCTTC. Its protein is CASSQDNLAGVEQFF.

The rearrangement links TRBV6-6 to TRBJ2-5; D is possibly TRBD1 (6 bases). Trimming shortened V by 6 bases and J by 5 bases, and 19 bases separated the two germline ends. The V gene's germline CDR1 is MNHNY and CDR2 SVGAGI (reference sequence). This CDR3 comprises 15 residues. CDR3 in DNA: TGTGCCAGCAGCCACAGGGAAACGGCAGCCGAGACCCAGTACTTC. Protein product: CASSHRETAAETQYF.

The V call is TRBV5-4, the J call TRBJ2-2; D possibly corresponds to TRBD1 (6 bases). The germline V gene encodes CDR1 SGHNT and CDR2 YYREEE (reference sequence). The CDR3 contains 15 residues. Between the trimmed V and J ends, which lost 2 bases and 6 bases, there was a span of 14 bases. The chain's CDR3 is CASSLGSGHAGELFF. For the CDR3, the DNA is TGTGCCAGCAGCTTAGGCTCGGGACATGCCGGGGAGCTGTTTTTT.